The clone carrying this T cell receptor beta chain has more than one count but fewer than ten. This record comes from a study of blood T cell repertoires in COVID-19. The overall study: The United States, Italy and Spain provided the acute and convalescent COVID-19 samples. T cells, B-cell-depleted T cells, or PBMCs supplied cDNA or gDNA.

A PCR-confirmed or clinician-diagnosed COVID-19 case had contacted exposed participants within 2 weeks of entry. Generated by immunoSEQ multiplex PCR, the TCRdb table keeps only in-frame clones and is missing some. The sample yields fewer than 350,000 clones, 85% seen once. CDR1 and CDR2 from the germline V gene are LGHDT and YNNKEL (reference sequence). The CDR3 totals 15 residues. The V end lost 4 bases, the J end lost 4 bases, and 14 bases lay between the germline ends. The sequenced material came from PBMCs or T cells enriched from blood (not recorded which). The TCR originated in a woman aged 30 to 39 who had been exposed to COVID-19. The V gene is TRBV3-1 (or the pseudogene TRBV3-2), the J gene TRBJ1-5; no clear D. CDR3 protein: CASSPHDTTNQPQHF. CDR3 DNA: TGTGCCAGCAGCCCACATGATACTACTAATCAGCCCCAGCATTTT.